These T cell receptor beta chains were read from a single sample in a study of T-cell reconstitution after alpha-beta-depleted transplantation in children. TCRdb independently ran MiXCR on the PCR reads; one entry per CDR3 protein. Of approximately 400,000 distinct CDR3 sequences listed, about 17% are singletons. Sample: PBMCs, mostly from graft donor cells, taken 360 days after TCRalphabeta/CD19-depleted stem cell transplant. These receptors originate from a boy younger than two who had a stem cell transplant for Wiskott-Aldrich syndrome, so the T cells may come from the graft donor. CDR3s include the opening cysteine and the closing phenylalanine or tryptophan. A D gene is named only where the DNA matches it firmly. Some rows mark clone size as missing; the rest say once, few, many or name a class of expanded clone.

d_gene: NA
abundance: NA
j_gene: TRBJ2-3
v_gene: TRBV7-2
CDR3nt: TGTGCCAGCAGAGAGGGGTCCCGGACTTCAGATACGCAGTATTTT
CDR3aa: CASREGSRTSDTQYF

d_gene: TRBD1
abundance: NA
j_gene: TRBJ2-6
v_gene: TRBV28
CDR3nt: TGTGCCAGCAGTCCTTACCCAAGAGGGGGACAGTTTCTCTCTGGGGCCAACGTCCTGACTTTC
CDR3aa: CASSPYPRGGQFLSGANVLTF

d_gene: TRBD1
abundance: many
j_gene: TRBJ2-7
v_gene: TRBV4-2
CDR3nt: TGTGCCAGCAGCCCGGACAGGGAGGCTTCCTACGAGCAGTACTTC
CDR3aa: CASSPDREASYEQYF

d_gene: TRBD2
abundance: NA
j_gene: TRBJ2-5
v_gene: TRBV15
CDR3nt: TGTGCCACCAGCGGATTAGCGGGGTGGGAGACCCAGTACTTC
CDR3aa: CATSGLAGWETQYF

d_gene: TRBD2
abundance: NA
j_gene: TRBJ2-1
v_gene: TRBV20-1
CDR3nt: TGCAGTGCTAGATTCCCGGGACTAAGGGATGAGCAGTTCTTC
CDR3aa: CSARFPGLRDEQFF

d_gene: NA
abundance: many
j_gene: TRBJ2-7
v_gene: TRBV10-3
CDR3nt: TGTGCCATCAGTGAGTGGCAGGGCTACGAGCAGTACTTC
CDR3aa: CAISEWQGYEQYF

d_gene: NA
abundance: few
j_gene: TRBJ2-7
v_gene: TRBV12-3/TRBV12-4
CDR3nt: TGTGCCAGCAGGGGACCCCCCCCTTACGAGCAGTACTTC
CDR3aa: CASRGPPPYEQYF

d_gene: NA
abundance: NA
j_gene: TRBJ1-6
v_gene: TRBV5-1
CDR3nt: TGCGCCAGCAGCCTGGGACGCGCAATTAATTCACCCCTCCACTTT
CDR3aa: CASSLGRAINSPLHF

d_gene: NA
abundance: NA
j_gene: TRBJ2-4
v_gene: TRBV20-1
CDR3nt: TGCAGTGCGAGGGGGGGAGGTGCCAAAAACATTCAGTACTTC
CDR3aa: CSARGGGAKNIQYF

d_gene: NA
abundance: many
j_gene: TRBJ1-5
v_gene: TRBV12-3/TRBV12-4
CDR3nt: TGTGCCAGCAGTTTAGGCCTTCAGCCCCAGCATTTT
CDR3aa: CASSLGLQPQHF

d_gene: NA
abundance: few
j_gene: TRBJ1-1
v_gene: TRBV6-5
CDR3nt: TGTGCCAGCAGTTACTCGAGGTCAGGCCCCATGAGGGACACTGAAGCTTTCTTT
CDR3aa: CASSYSRSGPMRDTEAFF

d_gene: TRBD1
abundance: NA
j_gene: TRBJ1-1
v_gene: TRBV3-1
CDR3nt: TGTGCCAGCAGCCCGACAGGGGTTTACACTGAAGCTTTCTTT
CDR3aa: CASSPTGVYTEAFF

d_gene: TRBD2
abundance: few
j_gene: TRBJ2-5
v_gene: TRBV20-1
CDR3nt: TGCAGTGCTAGAGATCTGACTAGCGGGAGCAGAGAGACCCAGTACTTC
CDR3aa: CSARDLTSGSRETQYF

d_gene: TRBD1
abundance: NA
j_gene: TRBJ2-5
v_gene: TRBV29-1
CDR3nt: TGCAGCGTTGGGACAGGGACGGAGACCCAGTACTTC
CDR3aa: CSVGTGTETQYF

d_gene: NA
abundance: many
j_gene: TRBJ2-2
v_gene: TRBV12-3/TRBV12-4
CDR3nt: TGTGCCAGCAGTTTTGGGTCGAACACCGGGGAGCTGTTTTTT
CDR3aa: CASSFGSNTGELFF

d_gene: TRBD2
abundance: NA
j_gene: TRBJ2-1
v_gene: TRBV12-3/TRBV12-4
CDR3nt: TGTGCCAGCAGTTTCCCTAGCGGGATCTACAATGAGCAGTTCTTC
CDR3aa: CASSFPSGIYNEQFF

d_gene: TRBD1
abundance: few
j_gene: TRBJ2-2
v_gene: TRBV6-6
CDR3nt: TGTGCCACCGTGGACAGGGATCCCGGGGAGCTGTTTTTT
CDR3aa: CATVDRDPGELFF

d_gene: TRBD2
abundance: NA
j_gene: TRBJ2-7
v_gene: TRBV11-2
CDR3nt: TGTGCCAGCAGCTCCTATAGCGGGAGGGGAAACGAGCAGTACTTC
CDR3aa: CASSSYSGRGNEQYF

d_gene: NA
abundance: NA
j_gene: TRBJ2-3
v_gene: TRBV7-9
CDR3nt: TGTGCCAGCAGCCTCGCCGGGCCCCTCCATACGGATACGCAGTATTTT
CDR3aa: CASSLAGPLHTDTQYF

d_gene: TRBD2
abundance: NA
j_gene: TRBJ2-7
v_gene: TRBV4-2
CDR3nt: TGTGCCAGCAGCTCCCGATTGGGACTAGCGGACGAGCAGTACTTC
CDR3aa: CASSSRLGLADEQYF

d_gene: TRBD2
abundance: NA
j_gene: TRBJ2-3
v_gene: TRBV10-3
CDR3nt: TGTGCCATAAATTCGGGAGGGCCCGCAGATACGCAGTATTTT
CDR3aa: CAINSGGPADTQYF

d_gene: TRBD1
abundance: NA
j_gene: TRBJ2-1
v_gene: TRBV6-2/TRBV6-3
CDR3nt: TGTGCCAGCAGTTACCCTCCAGGCAAACACAGGGGAAGGGAGCAGTTCTTC
CDR3aa: CASSYPPGKHRGREQFF

d_gene: NA
abundance: NA
j_gene: TRBJ2-7
v_gene: TRBV5-1
CDR3nt: TGCGCCAGCAGCTTGGTTGTTTTGGCTAGTGGGGCCCACGAGCAGTACTTC
CDR3aa: CASSLVVLASGAHEQYF